These T cell receptor beta chains were read from a single sample in a study of neoadjuvant anti-PD-1 for oral cavity cancer. Profiling relied on immunoSEQ multiplex PCR, and the TCRdb table lists in-frame clones only, not all of them. The data hold some 15,000 clones, with 73% observed a single time. The specimen was PBMCs, collected after nivolumab (anti-PD-1) treatment. The receptors were sampled from a person aged 40-85 years with oral cavity squamous cell carcinoma. Both conserved end residues are part of each CDR3. The order of the fields is clone size, V gene, J gene, D gene, CDR3 DNA, CDR3 protein. D genes are given only for firm matches. Only some rows state a clone size, as once, few, many or a class for expanded clones.

-,TRBV5-1,TRBJ2-2,-,TGCGCCAGCAGCTCCACGAACACCGGGGAGCTGTTTTTT,CASSSTNTGELFF
-,TRBV5-6,TRBJ2-6,-,TGTGCCAGCAGCCAAGGACTTGGTGTTCTCTCTGGGGCCAACGTCCTGACTTTC,CASSQGLGVLSGANVLTF
-,TRBV7-8,TRBJ2-6,TRBD1,TGTGCCAGCAGCTCCGGGACAGGGGCTGTTGGGGCCAACGTCCTGACTTTC,CASSSGTGAVGANVLTF
once,TRBV5-4,TRBJ2-7,-,TGTGCCAGCAGCTTGGAAGAGTGGGGGAGACAGTACTTC,CASSLEEWGRQYF
-,TRBV30,TRBJ1-2,TRBD1,TGTGCCTGGAATAGTTCTCCGGGACAGGGGGCGAAAATAATAAGCTATGGCTACACCTTC,CAWNSSPGQGAKIISYGYTF
-,TRBV6-1,TRBJ2-3,TRBD2,TGTGCCAGCAGCCGACTAGCGGGAGGGGTAGATACGCAGTATTTT,CASSRLAGGVDTQYF
-,TRBV6-1,TRBJ1-1,-,TGTGCCAGCAGTACAGGGAGCTCGAACACTGAAGCTTTCTTT,CASSTGSSNTEAFF
-,TRBV20-1,TRBJ2-7,-,TGCAGTGCTACCCCCTACGAGCAGTACTTC,CSATPYEQYF
-,TRBV29-1,TRBJ2-3,TRBD1,TGCAGCGTTGGCCGCCTGAGGACAGGGGGCCTGGGGGATACGCAGTATTTT,CSVGRLRTGGLGDTQYF
-,TRBV5-5,TRBJ2-3,TRBD2,TGTGCCAGCAGCTTCGAAGTTCCGGGACTAGCTTACTCAGATACGCAGTATTTT,CASSFEVPGLAYSDTQYF
-,TRBV5-1,TRBJ1-2,-,TGCGCCAGCAGCTACGGCCAATCTGGTGGCTACACCTTC,CASSYGQSGGYTF
-,TRBV9,TRBJ2-2,-,TGTGCCAGCAGCTTTAGGGGAGAGGGCACCGGGGAGCTGTTTTTT,CASSFRGEGTGELFF